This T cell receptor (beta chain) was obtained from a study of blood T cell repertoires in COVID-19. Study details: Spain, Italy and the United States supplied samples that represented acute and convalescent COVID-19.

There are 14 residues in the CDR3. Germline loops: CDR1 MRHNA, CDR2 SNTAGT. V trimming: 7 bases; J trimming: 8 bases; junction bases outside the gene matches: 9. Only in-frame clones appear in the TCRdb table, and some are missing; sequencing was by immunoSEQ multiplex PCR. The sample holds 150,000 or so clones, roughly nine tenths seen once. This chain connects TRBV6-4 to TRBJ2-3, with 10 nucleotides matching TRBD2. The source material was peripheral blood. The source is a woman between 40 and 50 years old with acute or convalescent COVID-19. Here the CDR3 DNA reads TGTGCCAGCAAAGTACTAGCGGGATTATGTACGCAGTATTTT. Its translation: CASKVLAGLCTQYF.